The entry below describes one T cell receptor beta chain. Its antigen is unidentified. The protocol was immunoSEQ multiplex PCR, while the TCRdb copy is restricted to in-frame clones and leaves out a portion. The repertoire holds approximately 58,000 clones, about 87% seen once, with roughly 1.7% in the top ten. This specimen belongs to a study of graft-versus-host responses after intestinal transplantation. Notes on the study in general: GvH clones were found in recipient marrow; some appeared first in ileum or blood.

This specimen consisted of PBMCs, obtained 26 days after transplant. The TCR comes from a human patient who received an intestinal transplant, so some T cells may come from the graft donor.

Here the CDR3 DNA reads TGTGCCAGCAGGAGACAGGGTCCTCAAGAGACCCAGTACTTC. Protein: CASRRQGPQETQYF. The chain uses TRBV7-9 and TRBJ2-5; 7 bases are shared with TRBD1. The germline V gene has CDR1 SEHNR and CDR2 FQNEAQ (reference sequence). This CDR3 is 14 amino acids long. Trimming removed 6 bases from V and 2 bases from J; junction bases left unmatched: 6.